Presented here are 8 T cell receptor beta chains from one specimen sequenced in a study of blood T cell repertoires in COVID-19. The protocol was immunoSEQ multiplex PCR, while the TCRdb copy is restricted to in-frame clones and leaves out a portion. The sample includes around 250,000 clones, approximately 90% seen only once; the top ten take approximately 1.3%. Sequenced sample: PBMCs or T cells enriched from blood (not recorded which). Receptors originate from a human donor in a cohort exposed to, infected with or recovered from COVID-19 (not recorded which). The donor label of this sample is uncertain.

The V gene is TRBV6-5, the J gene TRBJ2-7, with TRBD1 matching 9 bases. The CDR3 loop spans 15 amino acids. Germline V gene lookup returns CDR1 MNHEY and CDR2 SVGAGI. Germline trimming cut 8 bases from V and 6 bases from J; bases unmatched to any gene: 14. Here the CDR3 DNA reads TGTGCCAGCGGAAGACAGGGGGTCGGTCCCTTCGAGCAGTACTTC. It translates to CASGRQGVGPFEQYF.

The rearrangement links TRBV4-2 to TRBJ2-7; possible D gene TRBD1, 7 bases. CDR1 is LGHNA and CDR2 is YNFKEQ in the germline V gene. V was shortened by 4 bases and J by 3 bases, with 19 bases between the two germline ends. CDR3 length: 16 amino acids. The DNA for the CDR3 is TGTGCCAGCAGCCCGGTCGCGGGACAGCGAGACTACGAGCAGTACTTC. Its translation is CASSPVAGQRDYEQYF.

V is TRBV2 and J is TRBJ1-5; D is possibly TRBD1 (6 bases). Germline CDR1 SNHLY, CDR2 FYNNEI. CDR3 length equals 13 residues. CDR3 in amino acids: CASGGGGNQPQHF. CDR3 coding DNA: TGTGCGAGCGGGGGAGGGGGGAATCAGCCCCAGCATTTT.

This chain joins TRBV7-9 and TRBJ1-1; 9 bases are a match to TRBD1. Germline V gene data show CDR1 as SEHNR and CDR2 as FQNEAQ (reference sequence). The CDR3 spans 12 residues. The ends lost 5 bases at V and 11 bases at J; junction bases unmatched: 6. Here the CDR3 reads CASSKQGAQAFF. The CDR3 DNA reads TGTGCCAGCAGCAAACAGGGGGCACAGGCTTTCTTT.

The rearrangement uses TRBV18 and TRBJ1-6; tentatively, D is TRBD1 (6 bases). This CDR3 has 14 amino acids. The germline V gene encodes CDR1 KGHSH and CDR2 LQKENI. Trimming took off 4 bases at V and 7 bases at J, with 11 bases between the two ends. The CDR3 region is CASSLQGENSPLHF. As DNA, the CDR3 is TGTGCCAGCTCACTACAGGGTGAGAATTCACCCCTCCACTTT.

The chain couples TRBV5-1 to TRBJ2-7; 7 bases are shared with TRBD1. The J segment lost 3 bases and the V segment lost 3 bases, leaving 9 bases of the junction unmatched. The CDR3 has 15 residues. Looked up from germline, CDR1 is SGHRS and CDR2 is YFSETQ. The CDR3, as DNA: TGCGCCAGCAGCTGGCTCCGCGACAGGGACTACGAGCAGTACTTC. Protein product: CASSWLRDRDYEQYF.

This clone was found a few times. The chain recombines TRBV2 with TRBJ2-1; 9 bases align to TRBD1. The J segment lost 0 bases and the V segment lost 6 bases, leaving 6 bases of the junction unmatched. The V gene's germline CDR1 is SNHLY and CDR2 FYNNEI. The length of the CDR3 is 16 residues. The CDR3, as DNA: TGTGCCAGCAGGGGGACAGGGCAAAGCTCCTACAATGAGCAGTTCTTC. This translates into CASRGTGQSSYNEQFF. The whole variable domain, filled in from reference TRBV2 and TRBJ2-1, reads EPEVTQTPSHQVTQMGQEVILRCVPISNHLYFYWYRQILGQKVEFLVSFYNNEISEKSEIFDDQFSVERPDGSNFTLKIRSTKLEDSAMYFCASRGTGQSSYNEQFFGPGTRLTVL.

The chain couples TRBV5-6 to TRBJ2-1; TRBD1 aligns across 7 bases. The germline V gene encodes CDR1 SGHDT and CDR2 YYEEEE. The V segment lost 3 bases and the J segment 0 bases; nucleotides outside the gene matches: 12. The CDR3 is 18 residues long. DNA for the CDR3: TGTGCCAGCAGCTCGAGGGATTCCCGACAGGGCTCCTACAATGAGCAGTTCTTC. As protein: CASSSRDSRQGSYNEQFF.